What follows are 16 T cell receptor beta chains derived from one specimen sequenced in a study of OX40 agonist ivuxolimab in advanced cancers. Assay used: immunoSEQ multiplex PCR; TCRdb lists only in-frame clones, some missing. The table records 80,000 to 100,000 clones, 94% of them present only once. The sequencing here drew on CD4+ or CD8+ T cells sorted from blood, taken in a trial of the OX40 agonist ivuxolimab. Source of these receptors: an adult with an advanced solid tumor such as melanoma, head and neck, liver or kidney cancer.

The rearrangement links TRBV5-1 to TRBJ2-7; tentative D call: TRBD2 (5 bases). CDR1 is SGHRS and CDR2 is YFSETQ in the germline V gene. Trimming removed 0 bases at V and 7 bases at J, with 14 bases between. The CDR3 is 14 amino acids. CDR3 protein: CASSLASASGEQYF. Written as DNA, the CDR3 is TGCGCCAGCAGCTTGGCCTCGGCTTCGGGGGAGCAGTACTTC.

The chain carries TRBV5-6 and TRBJ1-2; D possibly corresponds to TRBD1 (5 bases). The CDR3 totals 13 residues. CDR1 and CDR2 from the germline V gene are SGHDT and YYEEEE. V lost 1 base and J lost 6, with 10 bases in between. The CDR3 loop is CASSLFRDHGYTF. The CDR3, as DNA: TGTGCCAGCAGCTTGTTCAGGGACCATGGCTACACCTTC.

V and J are TRBV7-9 and TRBJ2-7, with TRBD1 matching 8 bases. There are 14 residues in the CDR3. Germline CDR1 is SEHNR and CDR2 is FQNEAQ (reference sequence). Germline trimming cut 3 bases from V and 4 bases from J; bases unmatched to any gene: 5. The CDR3 loop reads CASSLRQGSYEQYF. The CDR3 nucleotides read TGTGCCAGCAGCTTGAGACAGGGGAGTTACGAGCAGTACTTC.

J is TRBJ1-4 and V is TRBV6-5; no clear D gene. V gave up 3 bases and J gave up 8 bases, with 10 bases separating them. The CDR3 length is 13 residues. The germline V gene has CDR1 MNHEY and CDR2 SVGAGI. This CDR3 reads CASSYAVDEKLFF. In DNA form, the CDR3 reads TGTGCCAGCAGTTATGCGGTTGACGAAAAACTGTTTTTT.

The rearrangement uses TRBV4-3 and TRBJ2-7; tentatively, D is TRBD2 (6 bases). Trimming left V 0 bases short and J 3 bases short, with 9 bases between. CDR3 length equals 14 residues. CDR1 LGHNA and CDR2 YSLEER come from the germline V gene. Written as DNA, the CDR3 is TGCGCCAGCAGCCAAGATACGCGGGGCTACGAGCAGTACTTC. It encodes CASSQDTRGYEQYF.

The chain joins TRBV29-1 to TRBJ1-1; TRBD1 is a possible D gene (6 bases). Germline-derived CDR1 and CDR2 are SQVTM and ANQGSEA. The CDR3 runs to 13 residues. Trimming stripped 8 bases from V and 0 bases from J, with 13 bases between. CDR3 coding DNA: TGCAGCTCCCGGGACACCCTGAACACTGAAGCTTTCTTT. Amino acid sequence: CSSRDTLNTEAFF.

In its sample, this clone was seen once. The rearrangement links TRBV19 to TRBJ2-2; 9 bases align to TRBD1. Per the germline V gene, CDR1 is LNHDA and CDR2 is SQIVND (reference sequence). The V segment lost 6 bases and the J segment 3 bases; nucleotides outside the gene matches: 8. CDR3 length: 16 residues. DNA for the CDR3: TGTGCCAGTAGGGAGACCGACAGGGGGTACACCGGGGAGCTGTTTTTT. Its translation is CASRETDRGYTGELFF.

The rearrangement uses TRBV27 and TRBJ2-5; D is unresolved. The germline V gene encodes CDR1 MNHEY and CDR2 SMNVEV (reference sequence). The CDR3 is 13 amino acids. V was clipped by 3 bases and J by 2 bases, with 7 bases between them. CDR3 loop: CASSLSRQETQYF. The CDR3 nucleotides are TGTGCCAGCAGTTTGAGCCGACAAGAGACCCAGTACTTC.

This chain links TRBV27 with TRBJ2-5, with 9 bases that match TRBD2. The J segment lost 2 bases and the V segment lost 7 bases, leaving 8 bases of the junction unmatched. This CDR3 has 15 amino acids. CDR1 is MNHEY and CDR2 is SMNVEV in the germline V gene (reference sequence). CDR3 loop: CASNPRLAGQETQYF. For the CDR3, the DNA is TGTGCCAGCAACCCCAGGCTAGCGGGACAAGAGACCCAGTACTTC.

J is TRBJ2-1 and V is TRBV9, with 8 bases aligning to TRBD2. CDR3 length equals 16 residues. Trimming cost V 3 bases and J 7 bases; bases outside gene matches: 12. Germline CDR1 and CDR2: SGDLS and YYNGEE. Here the CDR3 reads CASSGSLAGGPNEQFF. The CDR3 DNA reads TGTGCCAGCAGCGGTAGTCTGGCGGGGGGCCCTAATGAGCAGTTCTTC.

CDR3 DNA sequence: TGCGCCAGCAGCCCCATCGTGAACACTGAAGCTTTCTTT. Translating gives CASSPIVNTEAFF. The genes are TRBV5-1 and TRBJ1-1, with D unclear. Germline CDR1 is SGHRS and CDR2 is YFSETQ. This CDR3 has 13 residues. V was pared by 4 bases and J by 0 bases, with 7 bases between.

This rearrangement joins TRBV4-1 to TRBJ2-5, with D possibly being TRBD2 (6 bases). CDR3 length: 17 residues. CDR1 and CDR2 from the germline V gene are MGHRA and YSYEKL. Trimming shortened V by 0 bases and J by 2 bases, and 16 bases separated the two germline ends. CDR3 coding DNA: TGCGCCAGCAGCCAAGATTTTCGGCGGGGCATTCAAGAGACCCAGTACTTC. As protein: CASSQDFRRGIQETQYF.

V usage is TRBV5-4 and J usage is TRBJ2-7; 9 bases align to TRBD2. Germline V gene data show CDR1 as SGHNT and CDR2 as YYREEE (reference sequence). The CDR3 is made up of 15 amino acids. With V trimmed by 4 bases and J by 1 base, 6 bases remained unmatched. The CDR3 nucleotides read TGTGCCAGCAGCCAGACTAGCGGAAGTTCCTACGAGCAGTACTTC. Amino acids: CASSQTSGSSYEQYF.

Only one count was recorded for this clone. The rearrangement joins TRBV6-6 to TRBJ1-2; D is perhaps TRBD1 (5 bases). Germline V gene lookup returns CDR1 MNHNY and CDR2 SVGAGI (reference sequence). V lost 5 bases and J lost 6, with 13 bases in between. The CDR3 loop spans 13 amino acids. This CDR3 is CASSRPGLDGYTF. The CDR3 region has the DNA TGTGCCAGCAGTAGGCCGGGACTGGATGGCTACACCTTC.

The chain couples TRBV6-5 to TRBJ1-1; D gene ambiguous. V was pared by 8 bases and J by 0 bases, with 10 bases between. Per germline, CDR1 MNHEY and CDR2 SVGAGI. The CDR3 consists of 13 residues. The CDR3 region is CASWRIMNTEAFF. The CDR3 DNA is TGTGCCAGCTGGCGAATCATGAACACTGAAGCTTTCTTT.

The rearrangement joins TRBV6-5 to TRBJ2-7; 10 nucleotides match TRBD1. CDR1 MNHEY and CDR2 SVGAGI come from the germline V gene. Trimming removed 0 bases from V and 7 bases from J; junction bases left unmatched: 6. The CDR3 covers 15 residues. The CDR3 DNA follows: TGTGCCAGCAGTTACTCGGGACAGGGGAGTGAGGAGCAGTACTTC. It codes for CASSYSGQGSEEQYF.